This TCR beta chain originates from a study of blood T cell repertoires in COVID-19. Germline V lookup: CDR1 MNHNS, CDR2 SASEGT. The CDR3 extends over 18 amino acids. Trimming stripped 1 base from V and 0 bases from J, with 16 bases between. Per the original methods: How many nucleated cells were present was estimated from reference gene primer amplification. Method: immunoSEQ multiplex PCR; TCRdb's copy keeps in-frame clones and lacks some. D and trimming were read from the DNA, whereas the V and J calls and clone size are those reported in that table. The data show tens of thousands of clones, approximately 74% seen once.

Material for sequencing was peripheral blood. The TCR comes from a man between 65 and 80 years old with COVID-19, enrolled during active disease. J is TRBJ1-5 and V is TRBV6-1; unclear D gene. CDR3 DNA: TGTGCCAGCAGTGAAGTGTCTTATAGCCTGTTTAGCAATCAGCCCCAGCATTTT. It specifies CASSEVSYSLFSNQPQHF.